This TCR beta chain appears in the sequencing data of a study of blood T cell repertoires in COVID-19. Looking at the study overall: Researchers got acute and convalescent COVID-19 samples from the United States, Italy and Spain. PBMCs, B-cell-depleted T cells, or T cells provided the cDNA or gDNA that made up the material.

Original methodology: Estimation of nucleated cell counts was performed using reference gene primer amplification. The data were produced by immunoSEQ multiplex PCR, yet TCRdb's version contains in-frame clones alone and is incomplete. V and J calls and clone size are those listed in that table; D and trimming were worked out from the DNA. Altogether 250,000 to 350,000 clones are present, more than 80% being singletons, with the ten largest covering roughly 6.7%. The clonotype originates from a man aged 18 to 29 who had recovered from COVID-19. Sequencing used peripheral blood.

Here the CDR3 reads CASSPGLVVAGNTIYF. CDR3 sequence (DNA): TGTGCCAGCAGCCCAGGGTTGGTGGTGGCTGGAAACACCATATATTTT. The rearrangement links TRBV11-2 to TRBJ1-3, with D tentatively TRBD1 (5 bases). V was shortened by 5 bases and J by 2 bases, with 16 bases between the two germline ends. CDR1 SGHAT and CDR2 FQNNGV come from the germline V gene. This CDR3 has 16 residues.